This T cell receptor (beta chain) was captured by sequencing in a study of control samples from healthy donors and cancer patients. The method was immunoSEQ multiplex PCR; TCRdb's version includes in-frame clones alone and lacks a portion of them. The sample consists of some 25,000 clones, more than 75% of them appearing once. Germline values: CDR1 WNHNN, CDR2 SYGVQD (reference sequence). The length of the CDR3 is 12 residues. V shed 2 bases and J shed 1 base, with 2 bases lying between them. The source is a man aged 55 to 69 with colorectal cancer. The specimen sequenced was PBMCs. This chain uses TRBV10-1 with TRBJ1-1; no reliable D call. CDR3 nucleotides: TGCGCCAGCAGTGAGAAGAACACTGAAGCTTTCTTT. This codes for CASSEKNTEAFF.